One sample yielded the 32 T cell receptor beta chains listed below, sequenced in a study of cytomegalovirus exposure and HLA in healthy donors. The PCR contained 60 Vbeta and 13 Jbeta primers. The assay was immunoSEQ multiplex PCR, and TCRdb's table has in-frame clones only and misses some. The data hold 200,000 to 250,000 clones, with 75% to 85% observed a single time. Source material: PBMCs. The receptors were gathered from a girl aged 5-17 years in good health and CMV-seronegative.

The V call is TRBV5-1, the J call TRBJ1-1, with D hard to call. The CDR3 totals 14 residues. Germline V gene sequence: CDR1 SGHRS, CDR2 YFSETQ. Trimming left V 1 base short and J 5 bases short, with 12 bases between. In DNA form, the CDR3 reads TGCGCCAGCAGCTTGCAGGTTACAGTAACTGAAGCTTTCTTT. Translation: CASSLQVTVTEAFF.

The rearrangement uses TRBV20-1 and TRBJ1-1, with unresolved D. This CDR3 contains 9 residues. The germline V and J ends were trimmed by 6 bases and 9 bases, with 8 bases remaining between them. Germline loops: CDR1 DFQATT, CDR2 SNEGSKA (reference sequence). The CDR3 sequence is CSAGLKAFF. DNA for the CDR3: TGCAGTGCAGGACTCAAAGCTTTCTTT.

This clone was detected a few times. This chain links TRBV9 with TRBJ1-2; TRBD1 matches 12 bases. The CDR3 has 14 amino acids. CDR1 is SGDLS and CDR2 is YYNGEE in the germline V gene. V was pared by 4 bases and J by 8 bases, with 6 bases of the junction left unmatched. The DNA for the CDR3 is TGTGCCAGCAGCATAGGGACAGGGGGCGGAGGCTACACCTTC. Translation: CASSIGTGGGGYTF. Full variable domain (missing parts from reference TRBV9 and TRBJ1-2): DSGVTQTPKHLITATGQRVTLRCSPRSGDLSVYWYQQSLDQGLQFLIQYYNGEERAKGNILERFSAQQFPDLHSELNLSSLELGDSALYFCASSIGTGGGGYTFGSGTRLTVV.

The chain carries TRBV5-1 and TRBJ1-1; 7 bases are a match to TRBD1. CDR1 is SGHRS, CDR2 YFSETQ, per germline. The length of the CDR3 is 14 residues. V dropped 4 bases and J dropped 4; count of bases not matched to a gene: 7. CDR3 sequence: CASSRDSSVTEAFF. For the CDR3, the DNA is TGCGCCAGCAGCCGGGACAGTTCGGTCACTGAAGCTTTCTTT.

This clone was detected once. The chain employs TRBV5-4 and TRBJ2-3, with D possibly being TRBD2 (5 bases). Deletions cut 1 base from V and 4 bases from J, with 10 bases between. Germline V gene data show CDR1 as SGHNT and CDR2 as YYREEE (reference sequence). CDR3 length: 14 amino acids. The CDR3 reads CASSLQLVPDTQYF. The CDR3, as DNA: TGTGCCAGCAGCTTGCAACTAGTGCCAGATACGCAGTATTTT. The whole variable domain, filled in from reference TRBV5-4 and TRBJ2-3, reads ETGVTQSPTHLIKTRGQQVTLRCSSQSGHNTVSWYQQALGQGPQFIFQYYREEENGRGNFPPRFSGLQFPNYSSELNVNALELDDSALYLCASSLQLVPDTQYFGPGTRLTVL.

CDR3 region: CASSQGELGGYTF. The CDR3, as DNA: TGCGCCAGCAGCCAAGGGGAGTTAGGTGGCTACACCTTC. V and J are TRBV4-3 and TRBJ1-2; D call uncertain. The germline gives CDR1 LGHNA, CDR2 YSLEER. The CDR3 is made up of 13 amino acids. V was clipped by 1 base and J by 7 bases, with 10 bases between them.

There are a few counts of this clone. V and J are TRBV4-3 and TRBJ1-5; D remains ambiguous. The CDR3 runs 17 residues. Deletions cut 1 base from V and 6 bases from J, with 19 bases between. CDR1 and CDR2 (germline): LGHNA, YSLEER. This CDR3 reads CASSQVVRGPRGQPQHF. CDR3 nucleotides: TGCGCCAGCAGCCAAGTGGTAAGAGGGCCCCGAGGTCAGCCCCAGCATTTT.

This chain connects TRBV5-4 to TRBJ2-3, with 8 positions matching TRBD1. Germline lookup yields CDR1 SGHNT and CDR2 YYREEE (reference sequence). CDR3 length equals 15 residues. Trimming took 4 bases from V and 0 from J; bases not matched to a gene: 4. The CDR3 here is CASSRTGTSTDTQYF. CDR3 DNA: TGTGCCAGCAGCAGGACAGGGACTAGCACAGATACGCAGTATTTT.

The chain links TRBV7-9 to TRBJ1-5; 8 bases align to TRBD1. Germline CDR1 and CDR2: SEHNR and FQNEAQ (reference sequence). This CDR3 is built from 15 residues. V trimming: 4 bases; J trimming: 6 bases; junction bases outside the gene matches: 8. The CDR3 bases are TGTGCCAGCAGCTCAACAGGGGGTTCCGTTCAGCCCCAGCATTTT. Translating it yields CASSSTGGSVQPQHF.

This rearrangement joins TRBV7-9 to TRBJ2-5, with TRBD2 identical over 8 bases. Germline V gene lookup returns CDR1 SEHNR and CDR2 FQNEAQ (reference sequence). The CDR3 covers 15 residues. Losses at the gene ends were 1 base for V and 4 bases for J; bases not matched to a gene: 5. This CDR3 is CASSLGAGVRETQYF. In nucleotides, the CDR3 is TGTGCCAGCAGCTTAGGAGCGGGAGTTCGAGAGACCCAGTACTTC.

The J gene is TRBJ2-5, the V gene TRBV6-6, with 8 bases identical to TRBD2. CDR3 length equals 16 residues. V shed 2 bases, J shed 5 bases, and the junction held 10 bases outside the gene matches. Germline loops: CDR1 MNHNY, CDR2 SVGAGI (reference sequence). The CDR3 bases are TGTGCCAGCAGTTACCCGGGACTAGGAGAATCGGAGACCCAGTACTTC. As protein: CASSYPGLGESETQYF.

This rearrangement joins TRBV5-1 to TRBJ2-3; D perhaps matches TRBD2 (6 bases). V lost 4 bases and J lost 0, with 24 bases in between. Germline V CDR1 and CDR2: SGHRS, YFSETQ. CDR3 length: 19 amino acids. This CDR3 reads CASSLGQGEATTSTDTQYF. Written as DNA, the CDR3 is TGCGCCAGCAGCCTCGGACAAGGGGAGGCAACGACTAGCACAGATACGCAGTATTTT. Together with reference TRBV5-1 and TRBJ2-3, the CDR3 gives the full variable domain: KAGVTQTPRYLIKTRGQQVTLSCSPISGHRSVSWYQQTPGQGLQFLFEYFSETQRNKGNFPGRFSGRQFSNSRSEMNVSTLELGDSALYLCASSLGQGEATTSTDTQYFGPGTRLTVL.

The chain combines TRBV12-5 with TRBJ1-5, with unresolved D. The germline V gene encodes CDR1 LGHNT and CDR2 FRNRAP. The CDR3 runs 12 residues. V lost 4 bases and J 4 bases, leaving 5 bases between the germline ends. The CDR3: CASGSRNQPQHF. CDR3 DNA: TGTGCTAGTGGTTCTAGGAATCAGCCCCAGCATTTT.

There are a few counts of this clone. The chain uses TRBV30 and TRBJ1-1, with TRBD1 matching 7 bases. Germline CDR1 GTSNPN, CDR2 SVGIG (reference sequence). This CDR3 has 13 residues. The trim removed 3 bases at V and 1 base at J, leaving 2 bases unmatched. The CDR3 sequence is CAWRGDRNTEAFF. In DNA, the CDR3 is TGTGCCTGGAGGGGGGACAGGAACACTGAAGCTTTCTTT.

CDR3 residues: CASRKGQGARTGNEKLFF. CDR3 nucleotides: TGTGCCAGCAGGAAAGGACAGGGGGCCCGAACGGGTAATGAAAAACTGTTTTTT. The chain employs TRBV27 and TRBJ1-4; the match to TRBD1 covers 11 bases. J was trimmed by 4 bases and V by 6 bases; bases with no gene match: 13. Germline V gives CDR1 MNHEY, CDR2 SMNVEV (reference sequence). The length of the CDR3 is 18 residues.

The chain joins TRBV20-1 to TRBJ1-1, with D uncertain. Trimming took off 6 bases at V and 5 bases at J, with 10 bases between the two ends. From germline, CDR1 is DFQATT and CDR2 SNEGSKA (reference sequence). The CDR3 covers 11 residues. The CDR3 sequence: CSALGGTEAFF. In DNA, the CDR3 is TGCAGTGCGTTAGGAGGGACTGAAGCTTTCTTT.

The chain has TRBV6-1 and TRBJ2-7; D not resolved. V lost 3 bases and J lost 3, with 9 bases in between. Germline V gives CDR1 MNHNS, CDR2 SASEGT. The CDR3 runs 13 residues. As DNA, the CDR3 is TGTGCCAGCAGTGAGGGCGCGTTCTACGAGCAGTACTTC. Translation gives CASSEGAFYEQYF.

The rearrangement uses TRBV28 and TRBJ2-7; 7 nucleotides agree with TRBD1. The V gene end was trimmed by 7 bases and the J gene end by 3 bases; junction bases not matched to a gene: 9. CDR1 and CDR2 from the germline V gene are MDHEN and SYDVKM. The CDR3 spans 14 residues. The CDR3 coding sequence is TGTGCCAGCACTGACCTACAGGGGTTCTACGAGCAGTACTTC. Protein sequence: CASTDLQGFYEQYF.

The J gene is TRBJ1-1, the V gene TRBV7-8, with 9 bases aligning to TRBD1. Germline V CDR1 and CDR2: SGHVS, FQNEAQ. The trim removed 11 bases at V and 0 bases at J, leaving 7 bases unmatched. The length of the CDR3 is 14 residues. DNA of the CDR3: TGTGCCTCCGGGGACAGGGTTTTGAACACTGAAGCTTTCTTT. Translated: CASGDRVLNTEAFF. Complete variable domain (other parts from reference TRBV7-8 and TRBJ1-1): GAGVSQSPRYKVAKRGQDVALRCDPISGHVSLFWYQQALGQGPEFLTYFQNEAQLDKSGLPSDRFFAERPEGSVSTLKIQRTQQEDSAVYLCASGDRVLNTEAFFGQGTRLTVV.

The V and J genes are TRBV19 and TRBJ2-7; 8 bases are a match to TRBD1. Germline V CDR1 and CDR2: LNHDA, SQIVND (reference sequence). The CDR3 has 18 amino acids. The V gene end was trimmed by 5 bases and the J gene end by 0 bases; junction bases not matched to a gene: 15. CDR3 amino acids: CASSLGTGLTPASYEQYF. In DNA, the CDR3 is TGTGCCAGTAGTCTCGGGACAGGCCTAACTCCGGCCTCCTACGAGCAGTACTTC. Combining the CDR3 with reference TRBV19 and TRBJ2-7 gives the whole variable domain DGGITQSPKYLFRKEGQNVTLSCEQNLNHDAMYWYRQDPGQGLRLIYYSQIVNDFQKGDIAEGYSVSREKKESFPLTVTSAQKNPTAFYLCASSLGTGLTPASYEQYFGPGTRLTVT.

This sequence joins TRBV10-3 and TRBJ1-1; D remains unclear. V lost 7 bases and J 0 bases, leaving 12 bases between the germline ends. The CDR3 is made up of 14 amino acids. In germline, CDR1 is ENHRY, CDR2 SYGVKD. The CDR3 nucleotides are TGTGCCATCAAGATAGAAGCTATGAACACTGAAGCTTTCTTT. Translating it yields CAIKIEAMNTEAFF.

This clone was detected only once. V usage is TRBV4-3 and J usage is TRBJ2-4, with D perhaps TRBD1 (6 bases). Trimming took 4 bases from V and 2 from J, leaving 24 bases between them. The CDR3 loop spans 19 amino acids. Germline values: CDR1 LGHNA, CDR2 YSLEER. CDR3 DNA: TGCGCCAGCAGCCCCGGTCCTTTGACCAACAGGGAAACCAAAAACATTCAGTACTTC. This sequence encodes CASSPGPLTNRETKNIQYF.

For the CDR3, the DNA is TGTGCCAGCAGTTCATCACTAGCGAACGGGGAGCTGTTTTTT. Amino acids: CASSSSLANGELFF. The rearrangement links TRBV28 to TRBJ2-2; 7 nucleotides line up with TRBD2. Germline V gene data show CDR1 as MDHEN and CDR2 as SYDVKM. CDR3 length: 14 residues. Trimming cost V 4 bases and J 7 bases; bases outside gene matches: 6.

The sample holds a few counts of this clone. The chain links TRBV5-1 to TRBJ1-1, with D possibly TRBD1 on 6 matching bases. From germline, CDR1 is SGHRS and CDR2 YFSETQ. The CDR3 runs to 15 residues. Deletions cut 4 bases from V and 12 bases from J, with 25 bases between. CDR3 sequence reads: CASSGARVTEGQTFF. The CDR3 nucleotides read TGCGCCAGCAGCGGGGCCAGGGTCACAGAAGGACAGACTTTCTTT.

The V and J genes are TRBV11-2 and TRBJ1-5; D is unresolved. The V end was cut by 1 base, the J end by 4 bases, with 11 bases between. The CDR3 runs to 15 residues. CDR1 and CDR2 from the germline V gene are SGHAT and FQNNGV. Here the CDR3 reads CASSLAHSRNQPQHF. Here the CDR3 DNA reads TGTGCCAGCAGCTTAGCTCATAGCCGGAATCAGCCCCAGCATTTT.

The chain has TRBV5-1 and TRBJ2-3; 9 positions agree with TRBD2. The CDR3 extends over 14 amino acids. J was trimmed by 3 bases and V by 4 bases; bases with no gene match: 3. Germline lookup yields CDR1 SGHRS and CDR2 YFSETQ. CDR3 residues: CASSPLAGTDTQYF. The CDR3 DNA follows: TGCGCCAGCAGCCCCCTAGCGGGAACAGATACGCAGTATTTT. The full variable domain, its missing parts supplied by reference TRBV5-1 and TRBJ2-3, is KAGVTQTPRYLIKTRGQQVTLSCSPISGHRSVSWYQQTPGQGLQFLFEYFSETQRNKGNFPGRFSGRQFSNSRSEMNVSTLELGDSALYLCASSPLAGTDTQYFGPGTRLTVL.

The rearrangement uses TRBV30 and TRBJ1-2, with unresolved D. Germline V CDR1 and CDR2: GTSNPN, SVGIG (reference sequence). Trimming took 2 bases from V and 0 from J, leaving 13 bases between them. There are 15 residues in the CDR3. CDR3 region: CAWSPRNRANYGYTF. In DNA, the CDR3 is TGTGCCTGGAGTCCACGAAATAGAGCTAACTATGGCTACACCTTC.

The chain couples TRBV6-6 to TRBJ1-1, with D maybe TRBD1 (6 bases). CDR1 is MNHNY, CDR2 SVGAGI, per germline (reference sequence). This CDR3 is 14 amino acids long. V gave up 7 bases and J gave up 1 base, with 13 bases separating them. This CDR3 reads CASMRGASNTEAFF. CDR3 bases: TGTGCCAGCATGCGGGGGGCCTCGAACACTGAAGCTTTCTTT.

The chain uses TRBV6-5 and TRBJ1-1; D may be TRBD1 (6 bases). This CDR3 region has 15 residues. Germline V gives CDR1 MNHEY, CDR2 SVGAGI. V was shortened by 2 bases and J by 5 bases, with 15 bases between the two germline ends. The CDR3 DNA follows: TGTGCCAGCAGTTACCCACAGGGAAAGGGGACTGAAGCTTTCTTT. It codes for CASSYPQGKGTEAFF.

This rearrangement joins TRBV27 to TRBJ2-7; maybe TRBD2 (6 bases). Germline CDR1 MNHEY, CDR2 SMNVEV (reference sequence). CDR3 length: 16 amino acids. V was shortened by 9 bases and J by 0 bases, with 21 bases between the two germline ends. The CDR3 sequence is CASHGLGGRSSYEQYF. CDR3 in DNA: TGTGCCAGTCATGGCCTCGGGGGACGTAGCTCCTACGAGCAGTACTTC.

The V and J genes are TRBV19 and TRBJ1-1, with D maybe TRBD1 (5 bases). Trimming pared 6 bases from V and 4 bases from J, leaving 9 bases between. There are 12 residues in the CDR3. Germline CDR1 LNHDA, CDR2 SQIVND (reference sequence). The CDR3: CASRSGGTEAFF. The CDR3 coding sequence is TGTGCCAGTAGGTCGGGGGGCACTGAAGCTTTCTTT. Using reference TRBV19 and TRBJ1-1 for the parts outside the CDR3, the full variable domain is DGGITQSPKYLFRKEGQNVTLSCEQNLNHDAMYWYRQDPGQGLRLIYYSQIVNDFQKGDIAEGYSVSREKKESFPLTVTSAQKNPTAFYLCASRSGGTEAFFGQGTRLTVV.

The V and J genes are TRBV15 and TRBJ1-1; unclear D gene. Germline V lookup: CDR1 LNHNV, CDR2 YYDKDF (reference sequence). Trimming shortened V by 1 base and J by 1 base, and 7 bases separated the two germline ends. The length of the CDR3 is 14 residues. CDR3 nucleotide sequence: TGTGCCACCAGCAGAGGGGAGAGGAACACTGAAGCTTTCTTT. This sequence encodes CATSRGERNTEAFF.